This TCR beta chain was recovered during a study of T-cell reconstitution after alpha-beta-depleted transplantation in children. Germline values: CDR1 ENHRY, CDR2 SYGVKD. This CDR3 region has 14 residues. Broader study findings: The study traced high day-60 TCRbeta diversity in some patients to surviving recipient T cells and thymic progenitors. Expanded graft clones, several hundred of them, were reportedly the source of alpha-beta T cells about two months after transplant. T-cell counts and diversity at one year post-transplant came mainly from newly produced T cells.

For TCRbeta, the library was prepared with unique molecular identifiers. One entry per CDR3 protein results from TCRdb running MiXCR on the PCR reads. The sample holds hundreds of thousands of distinct CDR3 sequences, approximately 11% seen once. With respect to this clonotype: Its target is not known. A clone one base away is much larger, so this may be a read error.

The origin of this receptor is a child less than two years old with acute myeloid leukemia, due to receive a stem cell transplant. The starting material was PBMCs, obtained before TCRalphabeta/CD19-depleted stem cell transplant. This chain connects TRBV10-3 to TRBJ2-1; the D gene is possibly TRBD1 (6 bases). This CDR3 reads CTISEGGSGGEQFF. In DNA form, the CDR3 reads TGTACCATCAGTGAAGGGGGATCCGGCGGGGAGCAGTTCTTC.